Below are 17 T cell receptor beta chains sequenced from a single sample in a study of human T cells and chemical hapten exposure (dated by TCRdb to about 2021). In light of the paper, this sample's time point label describes: pre-sensitization, week 0. The treatment or condition label on this specimen signifies: therapeutic diphenylcyclopropenone sensitization with weekly scalp DPC. The library was generated by RACE. TCRdb names NextSeq 500 as the instrument used. The public reads were run again by TCRdb, first through fastp at Q25 and then through MiXCR, and only productive beta chains were kept. Under each unique CDR3 protein, matching rows form one entry showing the most common genes and DNA. The sample data list about 68,000 distinct CDR3 sequences, and roughly 11% of these were observed just once. The ten top clones hold 4.5% to 5.5% of the sample. The starting material was whole blood, obtained in connection with sensitization to the hapten diphenylcyclopropenone (DPC). The receptors here all came from a woman in her forties or fifties with alopecia areata. Some clones in this sample may be carry-over from other donors' samples.

Regarding this clonotype: One end of the junction varies from germline; a read error may be responsible. V gene TRBV30 combines with J gene TRBJ2-7; perhaps TRBD1 as D (6 bases). Germline CDR1 and CDR2: GTSNPN and SVGIG (reference sequence). This CDR3 contains 15 residues. Here the CDR3 reads CAWSVSQGFLSGSNF. In nucleotides, the CDR3 is TGTGCCTGGAGTGTATCCCAGGGGTTTCTATCCGGCAGTAACTTC. The full variable domain, in which reference TRBV30 and TRBJ2-7 provide the parts outside the CDR3, is SQTIHQWPATLVQPVGSPLSLECTVEGTSNPNLYWYRQAAGRGLQLLFYSVGIGQISSEVPQNLSASRPQDRQFILSSKKLLLSDSGFYLCAWSVSQGFLSGSNFGPGTRLTVT.

At least ten counts were recorded for this clonotype. The DNA for the CDR3 is TGTGCCAGCAGGCCTTTAGGACCTTACAATGAGCAGTTCTTC. As protein: CASRPLGPYNEQFF. The chain combines TRBV28 with TRBJ2-1; D is ambiguous. Looked up from germline, CDR1 is MDHEN and CDR2 is SYDVKM. The CDR3 runs 14 residues. V was cut by 6 bases and J by 4 bases, with 13 bases left in between.

The gene calls are TRBV20-1 and TRBJ2-1; D remains ambiguous. Germline-derived CDR1 and CDR2 are DFQATT and SNEGSKA (reference sequence). CDR3 length: 14 residues. The ends were cut back, 1 base at V and 5 bases at J, with 12 bases in the middle. This CDR3 is CSARGFQADNEQFF. CDR3 nucleotide sequence: TGCAGTGCTAGAGGGTTTCAGGCGGACAATGAGCAGTTCTTC.

This clonotype was detected many times. The V call is TRBV7-9, the J call TRBJ2-1; D possibly matches TRBD1 or TRBD2 (6 bases each). Per germline, CDR1 SEHNR and CDR2 FQNEAQ (reference sequence). The CDR3 loop spans 15 amino acids. With 3 bases removed from V and 0 bases from J, the gap between germline ends came to 9 bases. This CDR3 is CASSLEGGSYNEQFF. The CDR3 nucleotides are TGTGCCAGCAGCTTGGAGGGGGGCTCCTACAATGAGCAGTTCTTC.

Many counts were recorded for this clonotype. J is TRBJ2-7 and V is TRBV27, with 7 bases fitting TRBD1. The J segment lost 4 bases and the V segment lost 5 bases, leaving 5 bases of the junction unmatched. Germline V gene lookup returns CDR1 MNHEY and CDR2 SMNVEV (reference sequence). The CDR3 consists of 13 residues. Here the CDR3 reads CASSEGAYYEQYF. In DNA form, the CDR3 reads TGTGCCAGCAGTGAGGGGGCATATTACGAGCAGTACTTC.

This clonotype was counted at least ten times. The chain joins TRBV18 to TRBJ2-3, with TRBD2 matching 14 bases. The J segment lost 3 bases and the V segment lost 0 bases, leaving 5 bases of the junction unmatched. There are 18 residues in the CDR3. Per the germline V gene, CDR1 is KGHSH and CDR2 is LQKENI. The CDR3 sequence: CASSPPGTSGGWTDTQYF. As DNA, the CDR3 is TGTGCCAGCTCACCACCGGGGACTAGCGGGGGCTGGACAGATACGCAGTATTTT.

In its sample, this clonotype was seen a few times. The rearrangement joins TRBV3-1 to TRBJ2-7; no firm D call. Trimming removed 1 base at V and 11 bases at J, with 15 bases between. Per the germline V gene, CDR1 is LGHDT and CDR2 is YNNKEL (reference sequence). The CDR3 extends over 13 amino acids. CDR3 residues: CASSQALYGKEYF. CDR3 nucleotide sequence: TGTGCCAGCAGCCAAGCCCTCTATGGAAAAGAGTACTTC.

The gene calls are TRBV9 and TRBJ2-5; possible D gene TRBD1, 8 bases. The CDR3 covers 16 residues. CDR1 is SGDLS, CDR2 YYNGEE, per germline. Trimming left V 6 bases short and J 1 base short, with 19 bases between. The CDR3 loop is CASNRGGQRTQETQYF. The CDR3 DNA follows: TGTGCCAGCAACAGGGGGGGACAGCGAACCCAAGAGACCCAGTACTTC.

About this clonotype itself: A much more abundant neighbour one base away suggests this may be a read error. The chain employs TRBV5-4 and TRBJ2-1; D possibly corresponds to TRBD2 (5 bases). CDR3 length: 15 residues. Between the trimmed V and J ends, which lost 5 bases and 0 bases, there was a span of 12 bases. Germline CDR1 SGHNT, CDR2 YYREEE (reference sequence). The DNA for the CDR3 is TGTGCCAGCAGTTCCGGACTGTCCTCCTACAATGAGCAGTTCTTC. Protein: CASSSGLSSYNEQFF.

This chain joins TRBV29-1 and TRBJ1-1, with no clear D. CDR3 length: 13 amino acids. Germline V gene lookup returns CDR1 SQVTM and CDR2 ANQGSEA. Trimming pared 2 bases from V and 0 bases from J, leaving 7 bases between. DNA of the CDR3: TGCAGCGTTGAAATCACCTTGAACACTGAAGCTTTCTTT. Translated, it gives CSVEITLNTEAFF.

This clonotype was detected ten times or more. The chain recombines TRBV28 with TRBJ1-5; 8 nucleotides match TRBD1. CDR1 and CDR2 from the germline V gene are MDHEN and SYDVKM. Trimming removed 6 bases from V and 1 base from J; junction bases left unmatched: 5. The CDR3 has 15 residues. Here the CDR3 DNA reads TGTGCCAGCAGCCCAGGGGGCTCGAGCAATCAGCCCCAGCATTTT. Protein: CASSPGGSSNQPQHF.

In its sample, this clonotype was seen many times. This rearrangement joins TRBV27 to TRBJ2-3, with D perhaps TRBD1 or TRBD2 (5 bases each). Germline V gene sequence: CDR1 MNHEY, CDR2 SMNVEV (reference sequence). Trimming took off 4 bases at V and 6 bases at J, with 17 bases between the two ends. The CDR3 has 15 residues. In DNA form, the CDR3 reads TGTGCCAGCAGTTCCCGGGACGGTGGCGCGGATACGCAGTATTTT. Its translation: CASSSRDGGADTQYF.

In this sample, this clonotype turned up a few times. CDR3: CASSLYASYSNQPQHF. The CDR3 DNA is TGTGCCAGCAGTTTATATGCCAGCTATAGCAATCAGCCCCAGCATTTT. V and J are TRBV28 and TRBJ1-5, with D unclear. Trimming took off 1 base at V and 0 bases at J, with 10 bases between the two ends. CDR3 length: 16 residues. Germline CDR1 MDHEN, CDR2 SYDVKM.

This clonotype was seen repeatedly, ten times or more. J is TRBJ2-6 and V is TRBV18, with D possibly being TRBD1 or TRBD2 (5 bases each). Germline assignment: CDR1 KGHSH and CDR2 LQKENI. This CDR3 comprises 17 residues. V lost 0 bases, J lost 1 base, and 10 bases lay in between. The CDR3 protein is CASSPPGAGSGANVLTF. CDR3 DNA: TGTGCCAGCTCACCACCCGGGGCAGGGTCTGGGGCCAACGTCCTGACTTTC.

A few counts support this clonotype. V is TRBV27 and J is TRBJ2-5, with TRBD2 matching 12 bases. The CDR3 sequence is 14 residues long. Per the germline V gene, CDR1 is MNHEY and CDR2 is SMNVEV (reference sequence). Unmatched junction bases numbered 2, after V lost 6 bases and J lost 3 bases. Here the CDR3 reads CASRLAGGKETQYF. As DNA, the CDR3 is TGTGCCAGCAGACTAGCGGGGGGTAAAGAGACCCAGTACTTC.

Ten or more counts support this clonotype. The chain is built from TRBV6-5 and TRBJ1-2, with D possibly matching TRBD1 (5 bases). The germline CDR1 and CDR2 sequences are MNHEY and SVGAGI. The CDR3 spans 16 residues. V was clipped by 2 bases and J by 0 bases, with 13 bases between them. CDR3 coding DNA: TGTGCCAGCAGTTACCATCCCCAGGGAGCTAACTATGGCTACACCTTC. This encodes CASSYHPQGANYGYTF.

This clonotype was seen repeatedly, ten times or more. The chain combines TRBV29-1 with TRBJ1-1, with D possibly being TRBD1 (5 bases). The ends were cut back, 6 bases at V and 3 bases at J, with 20 bases in the middle. Per the germline V gene, CDR1 is SQVTM and CDR2 is ANQGSEA. The CDR3 has 15 residues. CDR3 amino acids: CSVLPSQGKDTEAFF. Here the CDR3 DNA reads TGCAGCGTGCTCCCGTCTCAGGGCAAGGACACTGAAGCTTTCTTT.